This T cell receptor beta chain was captured by sequencing in a study of circulating CD8 cells and anti-PD-1 response in melanoma. Findings and caveats of the study: Most experiments lacked replicates. Clonotype sharing was highest between DPOS and TIGIT subsets. Peptide assays on expanded sorted subsets replaced tumor-based reactivity testing.

From live CD3+CD8+TCRalphabeta+ cells, four PD-1 and/or TIGIT subsets were sorted. This clonotype is deemed large. Its antigen remains unknown. Each library started from roughly 15 ng of total RNA using the QIAseq Immune Repertoire TCR panel. TCRdb analysed the reads with MiXCR anew, one entry per CDR3 protein. This table has 350 to 500 distinct CDR3 sequences, under 5% appearing once. Per germline, CDR1 SNHLY and CDR2 FYNNEI. V was pared by 4 bases and J by 4 bases, with 8 bases of the junction left unmatched. CDR3 length: 17 residues. The TCR sequence derives from a human donor with melanoma. Sequencing used CD8+ T cells from PBMCs, obtained at baseline or after one month of anti-PD-1 therapy (not recorded which). The chain carries TRBV2 and TRBJ2-5, with 14 nucleotides matching TRBD2. CDR3: CASSGSGTSGSPETQYF. CDR3 coding DNA: TGTGCCAGCAGTGGGTCCGGGACTAGCGGGAGTCCAGAGACCCAGTACTTC.